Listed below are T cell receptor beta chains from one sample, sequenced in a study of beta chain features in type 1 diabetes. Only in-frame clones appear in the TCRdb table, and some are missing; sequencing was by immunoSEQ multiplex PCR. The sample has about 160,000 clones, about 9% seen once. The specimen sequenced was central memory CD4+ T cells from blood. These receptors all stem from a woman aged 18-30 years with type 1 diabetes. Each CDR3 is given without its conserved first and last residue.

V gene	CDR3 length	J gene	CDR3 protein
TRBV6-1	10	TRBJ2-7	ASRDTSYEQY
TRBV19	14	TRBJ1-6	ASRLITGSGNSPLH
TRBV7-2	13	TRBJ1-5	ASSLGRDTYQPQH
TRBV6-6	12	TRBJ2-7	ASSRLAKPYEQY
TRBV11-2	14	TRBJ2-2	ASSLAWGANTGELF
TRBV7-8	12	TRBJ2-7	ASSLGTGSNEQY
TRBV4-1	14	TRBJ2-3	ASSQVDGGSTDTQY
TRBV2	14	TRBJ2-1	ASSGRGLSSYNEQF
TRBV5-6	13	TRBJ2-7	ASSLGDRVTYEQY
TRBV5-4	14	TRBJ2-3	ASSQDRLANTDTQY
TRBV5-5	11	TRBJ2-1	ASSLRARDEQF
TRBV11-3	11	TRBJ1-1	ASSSGVNTEAF
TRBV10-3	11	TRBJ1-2	AIAGTGDGGYT
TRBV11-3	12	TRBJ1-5	ASSLGAGGWPQH
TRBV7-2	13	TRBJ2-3	ASTLRAGGTDTQY
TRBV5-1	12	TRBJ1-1	ASSSRQGNTEAF
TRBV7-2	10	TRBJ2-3	ASSLSIGTQY
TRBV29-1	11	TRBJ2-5	SGIQGVQETQY
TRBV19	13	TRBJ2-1	ASSIRSMSYNEQF
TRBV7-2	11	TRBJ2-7	ASSLAEDGEQY
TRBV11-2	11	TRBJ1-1	ASSWQANTEAF
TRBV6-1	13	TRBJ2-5	ASSEFTGTQETQY
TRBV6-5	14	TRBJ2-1	ASSYDGTSSYNEQF
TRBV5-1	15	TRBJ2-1	ASSLPSVSSGYNEQF
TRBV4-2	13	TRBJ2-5	ASSQEGQGGETQY
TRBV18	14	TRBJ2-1	ASSSDFLDRANEQF
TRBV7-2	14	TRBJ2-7	ASSLGGAGGRGEQY
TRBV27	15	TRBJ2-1	ASSPTSGSGRWHEQF
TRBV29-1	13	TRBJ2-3	SVGGGDRSTDTQY
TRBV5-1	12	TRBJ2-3	ASGIAGDADTQY
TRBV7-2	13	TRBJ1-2	ASSRRDREGYGYT
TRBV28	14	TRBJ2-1	ASSPIPAGGGNEQF
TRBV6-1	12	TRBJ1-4	ASSVQSTNEKLF
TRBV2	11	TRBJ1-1	ATTLGVGLEAF
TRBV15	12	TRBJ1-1	ATSRTLPNTEAF
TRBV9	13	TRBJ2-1	ASSEGQGTYNEQF
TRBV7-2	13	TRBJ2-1	ASRSDRGRENEQF
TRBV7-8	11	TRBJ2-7	ASSLGSGLEQY
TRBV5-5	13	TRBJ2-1	ASSEGLAQIGEQF
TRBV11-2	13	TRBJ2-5	ASSNLGLGEETQY
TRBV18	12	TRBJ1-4	ASSTGGLDEKLF
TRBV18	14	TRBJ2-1	ASSSGTGGSYNEQF
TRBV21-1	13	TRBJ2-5	ASSIRREREETQY
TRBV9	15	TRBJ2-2	ASSVGLAGANTGELF
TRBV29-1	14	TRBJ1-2	SAVRETGGANYGYT
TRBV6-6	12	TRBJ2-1	ASRAGTGGNEQF